The text below deals with one T cell receptor beta chain. This sample is drawn from a study of human thymus T cells. Profiled with immunoSEQ multiplex PCR; TCRdb holds only in-frame clones, not every one. The table has 40,000 to 45,000 clones, over 85% seen once. In germline, CDR1 is LGHNA, CDR2 YSLEER. V was trimmed by 1 base and J by 3 bases, leaving 7 bases between them. This CDR3 is built from 15 residues. This chain joins TRBV4-3 and TRBJ1-6, with D uncertain. What was sequenced was blood. This sequence was found in a boy under two years old with a congenital heart defect but otherwise immunologically healthy. Here the CDR3 reads CASSQATNYNSPLHF. CDR3 nucleotide sequence: TGCGCCAGCAGCCAAGCGACAAACTATAATTCACCCCTCCACTTT.